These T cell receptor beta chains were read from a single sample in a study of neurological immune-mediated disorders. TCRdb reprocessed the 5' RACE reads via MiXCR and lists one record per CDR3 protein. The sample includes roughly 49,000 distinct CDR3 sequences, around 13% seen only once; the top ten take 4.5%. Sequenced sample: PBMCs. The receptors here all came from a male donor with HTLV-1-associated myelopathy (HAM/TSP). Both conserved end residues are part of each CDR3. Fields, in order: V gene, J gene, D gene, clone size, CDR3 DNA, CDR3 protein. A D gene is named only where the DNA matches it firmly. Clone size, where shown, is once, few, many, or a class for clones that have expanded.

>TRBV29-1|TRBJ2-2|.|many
TGCAGCGTTGAAGATCCCGGAAGGGGGAACACCGGGGAGCTGTTTTTT
CSVEDPGRGNTGELFF
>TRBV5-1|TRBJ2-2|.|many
TGCGCCAGCAGCCCAAAGACAGGGAACACCGGGGAGCTGTTTTTT
CASSPKTGNTGELFF
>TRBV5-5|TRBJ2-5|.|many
TGTGCCAGCTATGCGATGGGGGGTACAGGAGAGACCCAGTACTTC
CASYAMGGTGETQYF
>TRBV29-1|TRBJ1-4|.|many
TGCAGCGTCACCTTTACAGGGAACCGTAATGAAAAACTGTTTTTT
CSVTFTGNRNEKLFF
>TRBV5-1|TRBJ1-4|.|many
TGCGCCAGCAGCCCATCGGGGACGGTGAATGAAAAACTGTTTTTT
CASSPSGTVNEKLFF
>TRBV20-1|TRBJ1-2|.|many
TGCAGTGCTAGGGGGTCCTATGGCTACACCTTC
CSARGSYGYTF
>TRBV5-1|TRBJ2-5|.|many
TGCGCCAGCAGTTTAGCTGGGGGGGAGACCCAGTACTTC
CASSLAGGETQYF
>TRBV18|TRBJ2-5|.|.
TGTGCCAGCTCACCACAGGGGGGAATAGAGACCCAGTACTTC
CASSPQGGIETQYF
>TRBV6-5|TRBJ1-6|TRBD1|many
TGTGCCAGCAGTTACTTGAGGACAGGGCGGAATTCACCCCTCCACTTT
CASSYLRTGRNSPLHF
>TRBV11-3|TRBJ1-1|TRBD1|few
TGTGCCAGCAGCCTTCACAGGGGTAACACTGAAGCTTTCTTT
CASSLHRGNTEAFF
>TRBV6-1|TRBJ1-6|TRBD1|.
TGTGCCATCAGTGCAGTGGGACAGCTTGGTTTACCCCTCCACTTT
CAISAVGQLGLPLHF
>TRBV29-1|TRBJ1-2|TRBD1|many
TGCAGCGTGGACAGGGGCGGCTATGGCTACACCTTC
CSVDRGGYGYTF
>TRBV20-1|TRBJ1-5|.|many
TGCAGTGCTAGTAGGGGGGATGGCAATCAGCCCCAGCATTTT
CSASRGDGNQPQHF
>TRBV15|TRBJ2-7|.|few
TGTGCCACCAGTCGGACAGCAGCCTACGAGCAGTACTTC
CATSRTAAYEQYF
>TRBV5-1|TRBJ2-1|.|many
TGCGCCAGCAGCTTGCTGAGCTCCTACAATGAGCAGTTCTTC
CASSLLSSYNEQFF
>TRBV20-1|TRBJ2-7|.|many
TGCAGTGCTAGAGTGGGGGCAGGTGGGTCCCAGCAGTACTTC
CSARVGAGGSQQYF
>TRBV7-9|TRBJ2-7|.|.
.
CASSFYICSRPKDNYEQYF
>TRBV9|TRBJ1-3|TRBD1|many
TGTGCCAGCAGCCGAGACCTCCGGGACAGGAGCTCTGGAAACACCATATATTTT
CASSRDLRDRSSGNTIYF
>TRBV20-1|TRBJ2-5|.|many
TGCAGTGCTAGAGTAAGGCAGGGGACCCAAGAGACCCAGTACTTC
CSARVRQGTQETQYF
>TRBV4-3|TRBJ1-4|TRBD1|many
TGCGCCAGCAGCCTCCAGGCGGGACAGGGTGAAAAACTGTTTTTT
CASSLQAGQGEKLFF
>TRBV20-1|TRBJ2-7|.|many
TGCAGTGCTACACACGGTCAGGAAGCAAACTTC
CSATHGQEANF
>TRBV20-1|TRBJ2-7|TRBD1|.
TGCAGTGCTAGGGTACCGGGACAGGGATTCTACGAGCAGTACTTC
CSARVPGQGFYEQYF
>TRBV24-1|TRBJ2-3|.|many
TGTGCCACCAGAGCCGGGACTTACCACACAGATACGCAGTATTTT
CATRAGTYHTDTQYF
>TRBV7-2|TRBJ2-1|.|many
TGTGCCAGCAGCCCGGACCTTGAGCAGTTCTTC
CASSPDLEQFF
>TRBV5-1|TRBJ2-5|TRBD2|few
TGCGCCAGCAGCCCGGGGACTAGCGAAGAGACCCAGTACTTC
CASSPGTSEETQYF
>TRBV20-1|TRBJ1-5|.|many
TGCAGTGCTAGGCCCCAGGGGACCGTTTACCCATGGGCCCAGCATTTT
CSARPQGTVYPWAQHF
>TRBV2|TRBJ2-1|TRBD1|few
TGTGCCAGCAGGATTGGACAGGGGGAGTATAGTGAGCAGTTCTTC
CASRIGQGEYSEQFF
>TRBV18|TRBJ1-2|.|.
TGTGCCAGCTCACCACCTAGGACACTCTACACCTTC
CASSPPRTLYTF
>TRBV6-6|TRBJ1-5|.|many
TGTGCCAGCGGCAAACGAGGCTTCGGCGACTCTAACAATCAGCCCCAGCATTTT
CASGKRGFGDSNNQPQHF
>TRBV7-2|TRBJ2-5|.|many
TGTGCCAGCAGCTTAGTGGGGCAGGGGCGGGAGACCCAGTACTTC
CASSLVGQGRETQYF
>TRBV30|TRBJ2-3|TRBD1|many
TGTGCCTGGAGGGGGACAGGGGGGGTGAGCACAGATACGCAGTATTTT
CAWRGTGGVSTDTQYF
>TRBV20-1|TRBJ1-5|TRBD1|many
TGCAGTGCTAGCGGGGACAGGGGGAGCAATCAGCCCCAGCATTTT
CSASGDRGSNQPQHF
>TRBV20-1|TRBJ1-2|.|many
TGCAGTGCTAGAGGGGGCTTCTCATCTAGCTATGGCTACACCTTC
CSARGGFSSSYGYTF
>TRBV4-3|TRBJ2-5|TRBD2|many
TGCGCCAGCAGCCAAGCGGGGGGGATCCAAGAGACCCAGTACTTC
CASSQAGGIQETQYF
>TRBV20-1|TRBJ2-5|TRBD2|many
TGCAGTGCTCCCCGGGGTAGCGGGGGGGCGGAGACCCAGTACTTC
CSAPRGSGGAETQYF
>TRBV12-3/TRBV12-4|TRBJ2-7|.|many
TGTGCCAGCAGTACATCGGGGGTTGCGGGGTACTTCTACGAGCAGTACTTC
CASSTSGVAGYFYEQYF
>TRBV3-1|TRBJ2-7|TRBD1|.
TGTGCCAGCAGCCAAAGGACAGGGGGCGCTTACGAGCAGTACTTC
CASSQRTGGAYEQYF
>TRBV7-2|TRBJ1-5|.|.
TGTGGCAGCAGCTCCGTCACGCCGGATCAGCCCCAACATTTT
CGSSSVTPDQPQHF
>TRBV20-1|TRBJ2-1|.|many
TGCAGTGCTAGCAGGGCCCCCAATGAGCAGTTCTTC
CSASRAPNEQFF
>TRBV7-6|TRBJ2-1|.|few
TGTGCCAGCAGCCGCTACCTAGAGAATGAGCAGTTCTTC
CASSRYLENEQFF
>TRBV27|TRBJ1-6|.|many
TGTGCCAGCAGTTTGAACATTGGCAGGGAGGGTTCACCCCTCCACTTT
CASSLNIGREGSPLHF
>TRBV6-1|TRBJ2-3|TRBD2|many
TGTGCCAGCAGTGAAAACACTAGCGGGGGAAATACGCAGTATTTT
CASSENTSGGNTQYF
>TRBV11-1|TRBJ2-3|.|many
TGTGCCAGCAGCTTGATGGGGACACCACCGGGCGATACGCAGTATTTT
CASSLMGTPPGDTQYF
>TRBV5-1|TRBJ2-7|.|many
TGCGCCAGCAGCTTGGGATTGGGGGGGCCCTACGAGCAGTACTTC
CASSLGLGGPYEQYF
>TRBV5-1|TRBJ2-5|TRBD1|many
TGCGCCAGCAGCTTGGGACAGGGGAGAGAGACCCAGTACTTC
CASSLGQGRETQYF
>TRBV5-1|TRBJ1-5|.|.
TGCGCCAGCAGCTTGGATTTCCGGGAGGGGACTTATAGCAATCAGCCCCAGCATTTT
CASSLDFREGTYSNQPQHF
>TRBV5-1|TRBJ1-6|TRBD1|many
TGCGCCAGCAGCTTGGACAGGGGTTATTCACCCCTCCACTTT
CASSLDRGYSPLHF
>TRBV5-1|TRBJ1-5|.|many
TGCGCCAGCAGCTTGGGCGGGTTGTCCAGTGATCAGCCCCAGCATTTT
CASSLGGLSSDQPQHF
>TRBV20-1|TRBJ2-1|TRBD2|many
TGCAGTGGGGCACTAGCGGGGCCCCCTACCATTTATGAGCAGTTCTTC
CSGALAGPPTIYEQFF
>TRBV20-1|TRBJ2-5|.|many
TGCAGTGCTGCCGACAGTCAAGAGACCCAGTACTTC
CSAADSQETQYF
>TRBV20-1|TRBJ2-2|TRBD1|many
TGCAGCGCCAAACAGGGGTCGAACACCGGGGAGCTGTTTTTT
CSAKQGSNTGELFF
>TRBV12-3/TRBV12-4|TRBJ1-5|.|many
TGTGCCAGCAGCCCCGGGAACCAGCCCCAGCATTTT
CASSPGNQPQHF
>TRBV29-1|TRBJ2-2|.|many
TGCAGCCCCGGTAGTCGAATCGACACCGGGGAGCTGTTTTTT
CSPGSRIDTGELFF
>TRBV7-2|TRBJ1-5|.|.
TGTGCCAGCTTAGACAATGCTCAGCCCCAGCATTTT
CASLDNAQPQHF
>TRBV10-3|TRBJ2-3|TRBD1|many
TGTGCCATCAGTGCCGGGACAGGGAGTCAACATATGGATACGCAGTATTTT
CAISAGTGSQHMDTQYF
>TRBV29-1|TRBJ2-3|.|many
TGCAGCGCCGCCCCACAGATAGCAGATACGCAGTATTTT
CSAAPQIADTQYF
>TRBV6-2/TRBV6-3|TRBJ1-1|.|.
TGTGCCAGCAGTTCAGGACGTCGGGGGTCTTTGACTGAAGCTTTCTTT
CASSSGRRGSLTEAFF
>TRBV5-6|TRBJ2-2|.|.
TGTGCCAGCAGCTATCCCTCAGGGCAAAGTCATCGCACCGGGGAGCTGTTTTTT
CASSYPSGQSHRTGELFF
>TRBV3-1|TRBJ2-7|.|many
TGTGCCACCGAGACAGGAGGCGAGCAGTACTTC
CATETGGEQYF